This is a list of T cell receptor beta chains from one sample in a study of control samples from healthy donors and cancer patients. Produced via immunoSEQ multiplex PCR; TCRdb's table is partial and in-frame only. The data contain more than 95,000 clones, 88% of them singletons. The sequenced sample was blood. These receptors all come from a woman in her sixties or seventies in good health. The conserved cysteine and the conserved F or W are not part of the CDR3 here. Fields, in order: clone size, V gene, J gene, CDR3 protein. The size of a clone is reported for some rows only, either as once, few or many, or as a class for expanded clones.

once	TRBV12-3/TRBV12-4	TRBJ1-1	ASLWGWDTEAF
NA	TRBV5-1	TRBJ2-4	ASSLDMGSKNIQY
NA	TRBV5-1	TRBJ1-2	ASSPDGPPGGYT
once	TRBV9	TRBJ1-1	ASSVVAANTEAF
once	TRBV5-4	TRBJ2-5	ASSLEGTGGARTQY
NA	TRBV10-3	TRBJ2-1	AISEIGQGSNEQF
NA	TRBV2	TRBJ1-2	ASSEFLQGWYGYT
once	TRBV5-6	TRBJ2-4	ASSGLAKNIQY
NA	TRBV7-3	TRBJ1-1	ASSAGKITEAF
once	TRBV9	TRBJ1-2	ASSAEGYGYT
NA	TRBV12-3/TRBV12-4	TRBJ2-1	ATTVAYNEQF
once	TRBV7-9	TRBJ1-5	ASSPSQGQPQH
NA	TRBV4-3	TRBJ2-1	ASSQLQGRNEQF
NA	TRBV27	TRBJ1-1	ASSLRRNTEAF
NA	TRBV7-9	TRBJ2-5	ASSLASRARPETQY
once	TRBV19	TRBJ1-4	ASSIWSQGNEKLF
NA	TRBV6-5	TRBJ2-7	ASSSTGTGKGEQY
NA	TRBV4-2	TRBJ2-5	ASSQDRRETQY
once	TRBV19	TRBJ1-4	ASKEGAVGEKLF
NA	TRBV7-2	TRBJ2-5	ASSSSGVPETQY
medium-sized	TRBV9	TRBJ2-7	ASSVANTPSYEQY
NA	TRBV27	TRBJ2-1	ASSSAQIILGEQF
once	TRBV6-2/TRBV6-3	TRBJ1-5	ASSYPRGLPTAHSNQPQH
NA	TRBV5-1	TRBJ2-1	ASSQQGPYNEQF
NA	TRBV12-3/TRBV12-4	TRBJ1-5	ASSTLENQPQH
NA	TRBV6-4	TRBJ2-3	ASSVAGGTDTQY
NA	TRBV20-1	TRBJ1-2	SASEDRGPGGT
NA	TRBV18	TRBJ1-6	ASSPGGTSSPLH
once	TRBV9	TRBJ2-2	ASSEGTSGNTGELF
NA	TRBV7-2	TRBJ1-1	ASTTGRRTEAF
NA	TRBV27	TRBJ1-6	ASSLRPTRRDSPLH
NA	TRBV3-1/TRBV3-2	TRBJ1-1	ASSRNSRDTEAF
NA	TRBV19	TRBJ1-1	ASSRDRSTEAF
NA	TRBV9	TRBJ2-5	ASSVGPKETQY
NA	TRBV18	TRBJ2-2	ASSRRQAFAGELF
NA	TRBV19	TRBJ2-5	ASSIDEGTETQY
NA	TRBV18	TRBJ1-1	ASSPGLANTEAF
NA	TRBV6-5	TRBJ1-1	AYEGNTEAF
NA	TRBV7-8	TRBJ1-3	ASSLALFSSGNTIY
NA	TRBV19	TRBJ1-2	ASSISGNYGYT
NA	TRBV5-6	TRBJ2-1	ASSAFSYNEQF
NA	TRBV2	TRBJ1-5	ASNRDSYNQPQH
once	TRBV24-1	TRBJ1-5	ATAVGENQPQH
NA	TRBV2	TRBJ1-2	ASSEERVGGYT
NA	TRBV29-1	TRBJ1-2	SVWNLAFFGYT